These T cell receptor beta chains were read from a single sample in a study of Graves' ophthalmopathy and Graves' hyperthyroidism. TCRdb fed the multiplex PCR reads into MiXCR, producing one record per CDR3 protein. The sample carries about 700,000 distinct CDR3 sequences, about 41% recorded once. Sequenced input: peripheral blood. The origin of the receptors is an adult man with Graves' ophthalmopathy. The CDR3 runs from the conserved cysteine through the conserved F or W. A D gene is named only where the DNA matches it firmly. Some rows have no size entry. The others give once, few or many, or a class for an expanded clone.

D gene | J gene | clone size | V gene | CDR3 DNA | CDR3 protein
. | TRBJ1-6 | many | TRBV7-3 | TGTGCCAGCAGCTTAACGTACCCGGGAGCACGTTATAATTCACCCCTCCACTTT | CASSLTYPGARYNSPLHF
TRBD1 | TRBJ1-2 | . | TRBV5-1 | TGCGCCAGCAGCTTGGGGGACAGCAGCTACTATGGGCTACAATTC | CASSLGDSSYYGLQF
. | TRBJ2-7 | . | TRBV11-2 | TGCGCCAGCATCCACTCGACAGGTCCTTACGATCAGTACTTC | CASIHSTGPYDQYF
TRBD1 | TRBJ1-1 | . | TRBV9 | TGTGCCAGCAGCCAAGATCGGGGGACAGGGCGGGCTGTCACTGAAGCTTTCTTT | CASSQDRGTGRAVTEAFF
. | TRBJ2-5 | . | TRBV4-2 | TGTGCCAGCAGCCAAGATAGGGGGGGGCAGACCCAGTACTTC | CASSQDRGGQTQYF
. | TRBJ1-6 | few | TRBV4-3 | TGCGCCAGCAGCCTAAGCACGGCCAGGGCCAAAGTGAGCTCCTATAATTCACCCCTCCACTTT | CASSLSTARAKVSSYNSPLHF
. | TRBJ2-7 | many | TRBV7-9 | TGTGCCAGCAGCCCTTACAGGAGCTCCTACGAGCAGTACTTC | CASSPYRSSYEQYF
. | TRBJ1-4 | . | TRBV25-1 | TGTGCCAGCAGTGAATACGGGACTAATGAAAAACTGTTTTTT | CASSEYGTNEKLFF
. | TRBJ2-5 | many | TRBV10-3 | TGTGCCAGCTCACCTCGACAGAGCCAAGAGACCCAGTACTTC | CASSPRQSQETQYF
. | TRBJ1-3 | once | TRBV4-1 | TGTGCCAGCAGCCAAGATACCCAGTACGGAAACACCATATATTTT | CASSQDTQYGNTIYF
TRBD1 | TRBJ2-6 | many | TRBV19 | TGTGCCAGTAGTGGACAGGTCTCTGGGGCCAACGTCCTGACTTTC | CASSGQVSGANVLTF
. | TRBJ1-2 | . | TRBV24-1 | TGTGCCACCAGTGGTGCGGGATATGGCTACACCTTC | CATSGAGYGYTF
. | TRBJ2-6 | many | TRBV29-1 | TGCAGCGTTGGATTTCCGACAGACTCTGGGGCCAACGTCCTGACTTTC | CSVGFPTDSGANVLTF
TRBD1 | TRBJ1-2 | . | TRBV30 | TGTGCCTATGGACAGGGCGCTAACTATGGCTACACCTTC | CAYGQGANYGYTF
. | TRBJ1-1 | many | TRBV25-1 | TGTGCCAGCAGTGCCCAGACAGACAGCACTGAAGCTTTCTTT | CASSAQTDSTEAFF
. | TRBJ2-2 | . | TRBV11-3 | TGTGCCAGCAGCTTATTACAGGCCGGGGAGCTGTTTTTT | CASSLLQAGELFF
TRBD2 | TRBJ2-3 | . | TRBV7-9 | TGTGCCAGTACAGCGGGGGGGCCTGCAGATACGCAGTATTTT | CASTAGGPADTQYF
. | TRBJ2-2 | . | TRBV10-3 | TGTGCCATCCAGGTCCAACCCGGGGAGCTGTTTTTT | CAIQVQPGELFF
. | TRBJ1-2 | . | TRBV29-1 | TGCAGCGTTGAATTCGCCCAGCCCTATCATGGCTACACCTTC | CSVEFAQPYHGYTF
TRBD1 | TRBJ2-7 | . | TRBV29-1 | TGCAGCTTGGACAGGGCCACCTACGAGCAGTACTTC | CSLDRATYEQYF
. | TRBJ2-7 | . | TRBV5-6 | TGTGCCTGGAGTGTACCGGGCCAGGGCTACGAGCAGTACTTC | CAWSVPGQGYEQYF
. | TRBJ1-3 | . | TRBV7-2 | TGTGCCAGCTCCTTAGGGGGGCACGGGGAGATATATTTT | CASSLGGHGEIYF
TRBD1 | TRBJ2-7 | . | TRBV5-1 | TGCGCCAGCAGCTTGGTCCCCGCAGGGGGCTCCTACGAGCAGTACTTC | CASSLVPAGGSYEQYF
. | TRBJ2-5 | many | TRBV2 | TGTGCCAGCAGCTTAACCTCTAACCGAGAGACCCAGTACTTC | CASSLTSNRETQYF
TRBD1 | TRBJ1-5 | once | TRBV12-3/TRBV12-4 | TGTGCCAGCAGTTCCGGGACAGGGGCTTTGAATCAGCCCCAGCATTTT | CASSSGTGALNQPQHF
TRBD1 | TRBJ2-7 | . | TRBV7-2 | TGTGCCAGCAGCCAACAGGGGGCGGGCAAGCAGTACTTC | CASSQQGAGKQYF
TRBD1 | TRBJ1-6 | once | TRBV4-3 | TGCGCCAGCAGCCAATCGGGACAGGCGGTTAATTCACTCCTCCACTTT | CASSQSGQAVNSLLHF
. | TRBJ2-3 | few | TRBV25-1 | TGTGCCAGGGTATGGCAGGCCGCAGATACGCAGTATTTT | CARVWQAADTQYF
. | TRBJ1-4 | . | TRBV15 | TGTGCCACAGGGGAGACTAATGAAAAACTGTTTTTT | CATGETNEKLFF
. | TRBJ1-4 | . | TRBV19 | TGTGCCAGCAGCCAAGTTGGGGCCGAGAATGAAAAACTGTTTTTT | CASSQVGAENEKLFF
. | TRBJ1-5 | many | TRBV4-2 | TGTGCCAGCAGCGAGGGTTACGGGCAGCCCCAGCATTTT | CASSEGYGQPQHF
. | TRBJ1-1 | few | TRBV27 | TGTGCCAGCAGTTTATCAGGGTTTCAGACTGAAGCTTTCTTT | CASSLSGFQTEAFF
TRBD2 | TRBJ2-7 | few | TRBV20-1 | TGCAGTGCTAGAGATCGAGCGGGAACTTTCCTCTACGAGCAGTACTTC | CSARDRAGTFLYEQYF
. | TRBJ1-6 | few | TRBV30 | TGTGCCTGGAGTGTAGGAGGACCGGGGCTCAGGACACCCCTCCACTTT | CAWSVGGPGLRTPLHF
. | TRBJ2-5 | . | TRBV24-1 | TGTGCCACCAGTGACCCTGTCCAGGGAGGAGAGACCCAGTACTTC | CATSDPVQGGETQYF
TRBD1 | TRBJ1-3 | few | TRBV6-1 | TGTGCCAGCAGTTACTCGGTACAGGGGGCTGGAAACACCATATATTTT | CASSYSVQGAGNTIYF
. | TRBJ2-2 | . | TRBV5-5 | TGTGCCAGCAGTGGCGGGGAGAGCGGGGAGCTGTTTTTT | CASSGGESGELFF
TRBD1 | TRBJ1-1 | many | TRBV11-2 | TGTGCCAGCAGCTTTTCAGGGGGCTCCACTGAAGCTTTCTTT | CASSFSGGSTEAFF
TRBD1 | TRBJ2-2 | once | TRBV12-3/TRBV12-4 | TGTGCCAGCAAGAGGACAGGGGACACCGGGGAGCTGTTTTTT | CASKRTGDTGELFF
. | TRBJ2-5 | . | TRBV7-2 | TGTGCCAGCAGCTTAGGACCATTGGGCGGGGAACAAGAGACCCAGTACTTC | CASSLGPLGGEQETQYF
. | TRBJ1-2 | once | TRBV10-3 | TGTGCCATCAAGCAGGGGCAGATCGGTGGCTACACCTTC | CAIKQGQIGGYTF
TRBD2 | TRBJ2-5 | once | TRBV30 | TGTGCCTGGGGCAGCGGGGTCGGTGAGACCCAGTACTTC | CAWGSGVGETQYF
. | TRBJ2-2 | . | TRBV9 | TGTGCCAGCAGCGGCGCTAGCGGGGAGCTGTTTTTT | CASSGASGELFF
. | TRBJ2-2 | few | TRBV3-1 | TGTGCCAGCAGAGGGGGGGTAGGGAACACCGGGGAGCTGTTTTTT | CASRGGVGNTGELFF
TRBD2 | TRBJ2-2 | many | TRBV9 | TGTGCCAGCAGGGGACTAGCGGAGGACACCGGGGAGCTGTTTTTT | CASRGLAEDTGELFF
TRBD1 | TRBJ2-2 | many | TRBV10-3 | TGTGCCATCAGTAGACAGGGTGGGGACACCGGGGAGCTGTTTTTT | CAISRQGGDTGELFF
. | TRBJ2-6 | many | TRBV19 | TGTGCCAGCGCGGGGTCCGGGGCCAACGTCCTGACTTTC | CASAGSGANVLTF
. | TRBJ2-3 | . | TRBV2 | TGTGCCAGCAGTTCCAGACTAGGAGGCACAGATACGCAGTATTTT | CASSSRLGGTDTQYF
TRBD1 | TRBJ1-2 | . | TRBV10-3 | TGTGCCACAGCAAAGACAGGGGTGGACTATGGCTACACCTTC | CATAKTGVDYGYTF
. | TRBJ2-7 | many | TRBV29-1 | TGCAGCGTGAAGCTGTCCTCCTACGAGCAGTACTTC | CSVKLSSYEQYF
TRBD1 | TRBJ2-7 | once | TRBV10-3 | TGTGCCAGCAGTGAAGGTCTTACAGGGGCCTACGGGCAGTACTTC | CASSEGLTGAYGQYF
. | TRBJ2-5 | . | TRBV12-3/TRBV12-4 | TGTGCCAGCAGTCAACGGGGGGCTCAAGAGACCCAGTACTTC | CASSQRGAQETQYF